Listed below are T cell receptor beta chains from one sample, sequenced in a study of brain T cells in children with intractable seizures. Sequenced by immunoSEQ multiplex PCR; TCRdb stores in-frame clones only, minus some. This table holds roughly 120,000 clones, roughly 94% found once. This sample comprised peripheral blood, obtained at surgery. The receptors originated from a boy younger than two with hemimegalencephaly and intractable seizures. CDR3s include the opening cysteine and the closing phenylalanine or tryptophan. Fields, in order: D gene, clone size, J gene, V gene, CDR3 protein, CDR3 DNA. The D gene is left open where the match is weak. Clone sizes are given selectively: once, few, many, or a class where the clone is expanded.

D gene: TRBD1; clone size: .; J gene: TRBJ1-1; V gene: TRBV11-2; CDR3 protein: CASSPLGQGVRAFF; CDR3 DNA: TGTGCCAGCAGCCCCTTGGGACAGGGGGTGCGTGCTTTCTTT
D gene: TRBD1; clone size: .; J gene: TRBJ2-7; V gene: TRBV4-1; CDR3 protein: CASSRDSLYEQYF; CDR3 DNA: TGCGCCAGCAGCCGGGACAGCCTCTACGAGCAGTACTTC
D gene: TRBD1; clone size: .; J gene: TRBJ1-4; V gene: TRBV2; CDR3 protein: CASRGPGQGGHEKLFF; CDR3 DNA: TGTGCCAGCAGGGGACCCGGACAGGGGGGGCATGAAAAACTGTTTTTT
D gene: .; clone size: .; J gene: TRBJ1-5; V gene: TRBV10-3; CDR3 protein: CAISDPGSNQPQHF; CDR3 DNA: TGTGCCATCAGTGATCCGGGAAGCAATCAGCCCCAGCATTTT
D gene: TRBD1; clone size: .; J gene: TRBJ2-1; V gene: TRBV5-1; CDR3 protein: CASSWTGPSYNEQFF; CDR3 DNA: TGCGCCAGCAGCTGGACAGGGCCCTCCTACAATGAGCAGTTCTTC
D gene: TRBD1; clone size: .; J gene: TRBJ1-4; V gene: TRBV30; CDR3 protein: CAWSVQGVGNEKLFF; CDR3 DNA: TGTGCCTGGAGTGTACAGGGGGTAGGTAATGAAAAACTGTTTTTT
D gene: TRBD2; clone size: .; J gene: TRBJ2-7; V gene: TRBV10-3; CDR3 protein: CATNRREAVGEQYF; CDR3 DNA: TGTGCCACCAACCGGCGGGAGGCGGTCGGGGAGCAGTACTTC
D gene: TRBD1; clone size: .; J gene: TRBJ2-7; V gene: TRBV6-2/TRBV6-3; CDR3 protein: CASSGTGMTFSYEQYF; CDR3 DNA: TGTGCCAGCAGTGGGACAGGGATGACCTTTAGCTACGAGCAGTACTTC
D gene: .; clone size: .; J gene: TRBJ2-7; V gene: TRBV27; CDR3 protein: CASSLIWTDPTYEQYF; CDR3 DNA: TGTGCCAGCAGTCTGATCTGGACTGATCCGACCTACGAGCAGTACTTC
D gene: TRBD1; clone size: .; J gene: TRBJ2-5; V gene: TRBV29-1; CDR3 protein: CSTGQQETQYF; CDR3 DNA: TGCAGCACGGGACAGCAAGAGACCCAGTACTTC
D gene: TRBD1; clone size: .; J gene: TRBJ2-1; V gene: TRBV9; CDR3 protein: CASTLFGQGSYNEQFF; CDR3 DNA: TGTGCCAGCACCCTTTTCGGACAGGGGTCCTACAATGAGCAGTTCTTC
D gene: .; clone size: .; J gene: TRBJ1-3; V gene: TRBV4-1; CDR3 protein: CASSQVPGVSENTIYF; CDR3 DNA: TGCGCCAGCAGCCAAGTCCCCGGGGTCTCTGAAAACACCATATATTTT
D gene: TRBD1; clone size: .; J gene: TRBJ2-3; V gene: TRBV11-3; CDR3 protein: CASSPGTGGDQRGDTQYF; CDR3 DNA: TGTGCCAGCAGTCCCGGGACAGGCGGCGATCAACGTGGAGATACGCAGTATTTT
D gene: .; clone size: .; J gene: TRBJ2-7; V gene: TRBV3-1/TRBV3-2; CDR3 protein: CASSQDPVSYEQYF; CDR3 DNA: TGTGCCAGCAGCCAAGATCCCGTCTCATACGAGCAGTACTTC
D gene: .; clone size: .; J gene: TRBJ2-7; V gene: TRBV7-7; CDR3 protein: CASGEWTAVAASYEQYF; CDR3 DNA: TGTGCCAGCGGGGAATGGACGGCCGTAGCGGCCAGCTACGAGCAGTACTTC
D gene: .; clone size: once; J gene: TRBJ2-7; V gene: TRBV19; CDR3 protein: CASSIADSYEQYF; CDR3 DNA: TGTGCCAGTAGTATAGCGGACTCCTACGAGCAGTACTTC
D gene: .; clone size: .; J gene: TRBJ1-6; V gene: TRBV30; CDR3 protein: CAWSEGSSYNSPLHF; CDR3 DNA: TGTGCCTGGAGTGAGGGGAGCTCCTATAATTCACCCCTCCACTTT
D gene: .; clone size: .; J gene: TRBJ2-2; V gene: TRBV27; CDR3 protein: CARKVGGGNTGELFF; CDR3 DNA: TGTGCCAGGAAGGTGGGTGGGGGGAACACCGGGGAGCTGTTTTTT
D gene: .; clone size: .; J gene: TRBJ1-3; V gene: TRBV21-1; CDR3 protein: CASSKHSGNTIYF; CDR3 DNA: TGTGCCAGCAGCAAACACTCTGGAAACACCATATATTTT
D gene: .; clone size: .; J gene: TRBJ2-7; V gene: TRBV28; CDR3 protein: CALADSSSYEQYF; CDR3 DNA: TGTGCCCTCGCTGACAGCTCGTCCTACGAGCAGTACTTC
D gene: .; clone size: .; J gene: TRBJ1-6; V gene: TRBV6-5; CDR3 protein: CASMDRSRPPLHF; CDR3 DNA: TGTGCCAGCATGGATAGGAGTAGGCCACCCCTCCACTTT
D gene: TRBD2; clone size: .; J gene: TRBJ2-7; V gene: TRBV6-1; CDR3 protein: CASSELSWASGFPYEQYF; CDR3 DNA: TGTGCCAGCAGTGAACTGTCCTGGGCTAGCGGGTTTCCCTACGAGCAGTACTTC
D gene: .; clone size: .; J gene: TRBJ2-7; V gene: TRBV28; CDR3 protein: CASSPRVALLYEQYF; CDR3 DNA: TGTGCCAGCAGTCCCCGAGTAGCACTGCTGTACGAGCAGTACTTC
D gene: .; clone size: .; J gene: TRBJ2-6; V gene: TRBV28; CDR3 protein: CASSWVGAGANVLTF; CDR3 DNA: TGTGCCAGCAGTTGGGTGGGGGCTGGGGCCAACGTCCTGACTTTC
D gene: .; clone size: .; J gene: TRBJ2-2; V gene: TRBV6-5; CDR3 protein: CASSYPPTGELFF; CDR3 DNA: TGTGCCAGCAGTTATCCTCCCACCGGGGAGCTGTTTTTT
D gene: .; clone size: .; J gene: TRBJ2-5; V gene: TRBV6-5; CDR3 protein: CASRFRVGGETQYF; CDR3 DNA: TGTGCCAGCAGGTTCAGGGTAGGAGGGGAGACCCAGTACTTC
D gene: .; clone size: .; J gene: TRBJ2-5; V gene: TRBV28; CDR3 protein: CASGETQYF; CDR3 DNA: TGTGCCTCGGGGGAGACCCAGTACTTC
D gene: TRBD2; clone size: .; J gene: TRBJ2-3; V gene: TRBV29-1; CDR3 protein: CSVEQTSGADTQYF; CDR3 DNA: TGCAGCGTTGAACAGACTAGCGGGGCAGATACGCAGTATTTT
D gene: TRBD2; clone size: .; J gene: TRBJ2-3; V gene: TRBV29-1; CDR3 protein: CSVEDRAALRLAGGADTQYF; CDR3 DNA: TGCAGCGTTGAAGATAGGGCGGCACTCCGACTAGCGGGAGGGGCAGATACGCAGTATTTT
D gene: .; clone size: .; J gene: TRBJ2-5; V gene: TRBV7-9; CDR3 protein: CASSMPGLSETQYF; CDR3 DNA: TGTGCCAGCAGCATGCCGGGACTGTCAGAGACCCAGTACTTC
D gene: .; clone size: .; J gene: TRBJ1-5; V gene: TRBV19; CDR3 protein: CASTHTTGPYSNQPQHF; CDR3 DNA: TGTGCCAGTACCCACACAACAGGTCCTTATAGCAATCAGCCCCAGCATTTT
D gene: .; clone size: once; J gene: TRBJ2-7; V gene: TRBV4-1; CDR3 protein: CASSQVAGQPYEQYF; CDR3 DNA: TGCGCCAGCAGCCAAGTAGCGGGACAGCCCTACGAGCAGTACTTC
D gene: .; clone size: .; J gene: TRBJ2-3; V gene: TRBV5-1; CDR3 protein: CASSLIAPSTDTQYF; CDR3 DNA: TGCGCCAGCAGCTTAATTGCGCCTAGCACAGATACGCAGTATTTT
D gene: TRBD1; clone size: .; J gene: TRBJ2-3; V gene: TRBV5-6; CDR3 protein: CASRYPGTATDTQYF; CDR3 DNA: TGTGCCAGCAGGTATCCCGGGACAGCAACAGATACGCAGTATTTT
D gene: .; clone size: once; J gene: TRBJ2-2; V gene: TRBV9; CDR3 protein: CASSVVEWGQAGELFF; CDR3 DNA: TGTGCCAGCAGCGTAGTTGAGTGGGGTCAGGCCGGGGAGCTGTTTTTT
D gene: TRBD1; clone size: .; J gene: TRBJ1-2; V gene: TRBV28; CDR3 protein: CASGRPGQGRQGYTF; CDR3 DNA: TGTGCCAGCGGAAGACCGGGACAGGGACGACAAGGCTACACCTTC
D gene: TRBD1; clone size: .; J gene: TRBJ2-1; V gene: TRBV9; CDR3 protein: CASSVDRGHYNEQFF; CDR3 DNA: TGTGCCAGCAGCGTAGACAGGGGGCATTACAATGAGCAGTTCTTC
D gene: TRBD1; clone size: .; J gene: TRBJ1-1; V gene: TRBV10-3; CDR3 protein: CAISPQGADTEAFF; CDR3 DNA: TGTGCCATCAGTCCCCAGGGGGCGGACACTGAAGCTTTCTTT
D gene: .; clone size: .; J gene: TRBJ2-7; V gene: TRBV28; CDR3 protein: CASSWGFYEQYF; CDR3 DNA: TGTGCCAGCAGTTGGGGGTTTTACGAGCAGTACTTC
D gene: .; clone size: .; J gene: TRBJ2-3; V gene: TRBV5-1; CDR3 protein: CASSLWDPNRLGDTQYF; CDR3 DNA: TGCGCCAGCAGCTTGTGGGACCCCAACCGCCTAGGAGATACGCAGTATTTT
D gene: TRBD2; clone size: .; J gene: TRBJ2-2; V gene: TRBV6-2/TRBV6-3; CDR3 protein: CASSYRGLAGAGELFF; CDR3 DNA: TGTGCCAGCAGTTACCGCGGACTAGCGGGAGCCGGGGAGCTGTTTTTT
D gene: .; clone size: few; J gene: TRBJ2-2; V gene: TRBV27; CDR3 protein: CASTPGAGRTGELFF; CDR3 DNA: TGTGCCAGCACCCCGGGGGCGGGACGAACCGGGGAGCTGTTTTTT
D gene: .; clone size: .; J gene: TRBJ2-7; V gene: TRBV29-1; CDR3 protein: CSVRGNYEQYF; CDR3 DNA: TGCAGCGTTCGGGGAAACTACGAGCAGTACTTC
D gene: .; clone size: .; J gene: TRBJ1-1; V gene: TRBV6-5; CDR3 protein: CASSPVELMNTEAFF; CDR3 DNA: TGTGCCAGCAGTCCCGTGGAGCTCATGAACACTGAAGCTTTCTTT
D gene: TRBD2; clone size: .; J gene: TRBJ2-1; V gene: TRBV6-5; CDR3 protein: CASSYKGPSGRNEQFF; CDR3 DNA: TGTGCCAGCAGTTACAAGGGGCCTAGCGGGCGCAATGAGCAGTTCTTC
D gene: TRBD1; clone size: .; J gene: TRBJ2-7; V gene: TRBV4-2; CDR3 protein: CASSQDRDSSYEQYF; CDR3 DNA: TGTGCCAGCAGCCAAGATAGGGACAGCTCCTACGAGCAGTACTTC
D gene: TRBD1; clone size: .; J gene: TRBJ2-7; V gene: TRBV29-1; CDR3 protein: CSVCAGGYEQYF; CDR3 DNA: TGCAGCGTTTGTGCAGGGGGCTACGAGCAGTACTTC
D gene: .; clone size: .; J gene: TRBJ2-1; V gene: TRBV7-3; CDR3 protein: CASSLARSGLNEQFF; CDR3 DNA: TGTGCCAGCAGCTTAGCAAGGAGCGGACTAAATGAGCAGTTCTTC
D gene: TRBD2; clone size: .; J gene: TRBJ2-7; V gene: TRBV6-6; CDR3 protein: CASSQSGTTIYEQYF; CDR3 DNA: TGTGCCAGCAGCCAGAGCGGGACTACGATCTACGAGCAGTACTTC
D gene: .; clone size: .; J gene: TRBJ2-7; V gene: TRBV10-1; CDR3 protein: CASSGPGSLSDEQYF; CDR3 DNA: TGCGCCAGCAGTGGACCCGGTAGCCTGTCCGACGAGCAGTACTTC
D gene: .; clone size: .; J gene: TRBJ2-7; V gene: TRBV6-5; CDR3 protein: CASWRGPYEQYF; CDR3 DNA: TGTGCCAGCTGGAGGGGTCCCTACGAGCAGTACTTC
D gene: TRBD1; clone size: .; J gene: TRBJ1-5; V gene: TRBV28; CDR3 protein: CASTPGTGASNQPQHF; CDR3 DNA: TGTGCCAGCACCCCGGGGACAGGGGCCAGCAATCAGCCCCAGCATTTT
D gene: .; clone size: few; J gene: TRBJ1-6; V gene: TRBV10-1; CDR3 protein: CASSESGEGDSPLHF; CDR3 DNA: TGCGCCAGCAGTGAATCCGGGGAAGGGGATTCACCCCTCCACTTT